Presented here are 22 T cell receptor beta chains from one specimen sequenced in a study of T-cell reconstitution after alpha-beta-depleted transplantation in children. Unique molecular identifiers were used to barcode this TCRbeta library. TCRdb processed the PCR reads anew with MiXCR; each CDR3 protein has one entry. The table has about 200,000 distinct CDR3 sequences, more than 12% seen once. The specimen comprised PBMCs from the stem cell graft donor, sampled from the stem cell graft. These receptors were obtained from a human donor who donated a stem cell graft to a child with acute lymphoblastic leukemia.

This clonotype was recorded at least ten times. For the CDR3, the DNA is TGTGCCAGCAGACATGCCGGGACAGACTCCTACGAGCAGTACTTC. Amino acid sequence: CASRHAGTDSYEQYF. The gene calls are TRBV6-2 or TRBV6-3 and TRBJ2-7; 7 bases are shared with TRBD1. V dropped 6 bases and J dropped 0; count of bases not matched to a gene: 8. This CDR3 is 15 amino acids long. Germline V gene sequence: CDR1 MNHEY, CDR2 SVGEGT.

This clonotype was seen only a few times. The rearrangement links TRBV4-2 to TRBJ2-1; D is uncertain. Per the germline V gene, CDR1 is LGHNA and CDR2 is YNFKEQ. The CDR3 extends over 17 amino acids. Trimming left V 1 base short and J 0 bases short, with 13 bases between. CDR3 protein: CASSQVRSRSSYNEQFF. The CDR3, as DNA: TGTGCCAGCAGCCAAGTCCGTAGCCGGAGCTCCTACAATGAGCAGTTCTTC.

This clonotype was seen at least ten times. The V gene is TRBV29-1, the J gene TRBJ2-6; possibly TRBD1 for D (6 bases). This CDR3 contains 18 residues. Trimming removed 4 bases at V and 0 bases at J, with 19 bases between. Germline lookup yields CDR1 SQVTM and CDR2 ANQGSEA. The CDR3 loop is CSVGELQGKLSGANVLTF. In DNA form, the CDR3 reads TGCAGCGTTGGCGAACTCCAGGGGAAACTCTCTGGGGCCAACGTCCTGACTTTC.

In its sample, this clonotype was seen many times. This chain joins TRBV12-3 or TRBV12-4 and TRBJ1-1; 7 bases are shared with TRBD1. This CDR3 region has 13 residues. V shed 5 bases, J shed 10 bases, and the junction held 10 bases outside the gene matches. CDR3 amino acids: CASSLTTGLGAFF. CDR3 DNA: TGTGCCAGCAGTCTAACGACAGGGTTGGGAGCTTTCTTT.

This chain uses TRBV20-1 with TRBJ1-2, with a weak D call TRBD1 (5 bases). Per the germline V gene, CDR1 is DFQATT and CDR2 is SNEGSKA (reference sequence). This CDR3 spans 11 amino acids. V lost 6 bases and J lost 8, with 13 bases in between. The CDR3 protein is CSATQGWGYTF. For the CDR3, the DNA is TGCAGTGCAACTCAGGGATGGGGCTACACCTTC.

Many counts were recorded for this clonotype. This rearrangement joins TRBV5-1 to TRBJ2-1, with 11 positions matching TRBD1. V dropped 4 bases and J dropped 8; count of bases not matched to a gene: 14. CDR1 and CDR2 (germline): SGHRS, YFSETQ. The CDR3 consists of 17 residues. The CDR3 protein is CASSLYGGTGGIDEQFF. Written as DNA, the CDR3 is TGCGCCAGCAGCCTGTACGGGGGGACAGGGGGTATCGATGAGCAGTTCTTC.

This clonotype showed up many times. The gene calls are TRBV5-6 and TRBJ1-2; 7 nucleotides line up with TRBD1. V shed 0 bases and J 0 bases; nucleotides not matched to a gene: 5. Germline CDR1 and CDR2: SGHDT and YYEEEE. There are 16 residues in the CDR3. CDR3 bases: TGTGCCAGCAGCTTGGCAGGGGGTGCTTCTAACTATGGCTACACCTTC. Translating gives CASSLAGGASNYGYTF.

This clonotype was seen ten or more times. The DNA for the CDR3 is TGCGCCAGCAGCCTCGACCGGGTAGCGGGGGACCCTCAGGAGACCCAGTACTTC. This translates into CASSLDRVAGDPQETQYF. This rearrangement joins TRBV5-1 to TRBJ2-5; TRBD2 matches 9 bases. This CDR3 has 18 residues. Unmatched junction bases numbered 18, after V lost 4 bases and J lost 5 bases. Germline V gives CDR1 SGHRS, CDR2 YFSETQ. Variable domain in full (rest from reference TRBV5-1 and TRBJ2-5): KAGVTQTPRYLIKTRGQQVTLSCSPISGHRSVSWYQQTPGQGLQFLFEYFSETQRNKGNFPGRFSGRQFSNSRSEMNVSTLELGDSALYLCASSLDRVAGDPQETQYFGPGTRLLVL.

This clonotype appeared a few times. The chain uses TRBV7-8 and TRBJ2-1; TRBD2 agrees at 7 bases. Germline V CDR1 and CDR2: SGHVS, FQNEAQ. CDR3 length: 19 residues. Trimming removed 3 bases from V and 3 bases from J; junction bases left unmatched: 17. The CDR3, as DNA: TGTGCCAGCAGCTTGGTCCCCGGGCGCGGGAGAGGCGGCTACAATGAGCAGTTCTTC. It is translated as CASSLVPGRGRGGYNEQFF.

This clonotype was counted ten times or more. The V call is TRBV28, the J call TRBJ1-2; 7 bases are shared with TRBD1. Per germline, CDR1 MDHEN and CDR2 SYDVKM. Losses at the gene ends were 8 bases for V and 0 bases for J; bases not matched to a gene: 12. This CDR3 has 16 residues. The CDR3 nucleotides are TGTGCCAGCTGGGGGAAGGGGGCGCTTACTAACTATGGCTACACCTTC. Its translation is CASWGKGALTNYGYTF.

This clonotype was seen many times. The chain employs TRBV5-1 and TRBJ2-5; D possibly corresponds to TRBD1 (6 bases). Trimming took 3 bases from V and 4 from J, leaving 16 bases between them. The CDR3 contains 15 residues. The germline V gene encodes CDR1 SGHRS and CDR2 YFSETQ. CDR3 protein: CASSYAVVQGETQYF. CDR3 DNA: TGCGCCAGCAGCTACGCCGTAGTACAGGGAGAGACCCAGTACTTC.

This clonotype was detected ten times or more. The chain is built from TRBV20-1 and TRBJ2-7; D tentatively fits TRBD1 or TRBD2 (5 bases each). Germline values: CDR1 DFQATT, CDR2 SNEGSKA (reference sequence). The CDR3 has 13 residues. The ends were cut back, 2 bases at V and 0 bases at J, with 8 bases in the middle. CDR3 sequence: CSARTGPSYEQYF. CDR3 sequence (DNA): TGCAGTGCTAGAACGGGGCCCTCCTACGAGCAGTACTTC.

Only a few counts were recorded for this clonotype. CDR3 nucleotides: TGTGCCAGCAGTTTAAGTATGGACAGGGATAATCAGCCCCAGCATTTT. It is translated as CASSLSMDRDNQPQHF. The rearrangement joins TRBV12-3 or TRBV12-4 to TRBJ1-5, with 8 positions matching TRBD1. V gave up 2 bases and J gave up 4 bases; unmatched junction bases: 7. This CDR3 spans 16 amino acids.

This clonotype was counted many times. The chain recombines TRBV6-5 with TRBJ2-3; the D is unclear. V gave up 4 bases and J gave up 4 bases, with 12 bases separating them. Germline CDR1 and CDR2: MNHEY and SVGAGI. The CDR3 is made up of 14 amino acids. The DNA of the CDR3 is TGTGCCAGCAGTTCCTTCCCAGAGTCAGATACGCAGTATTTT. As protein: CASSSFPESDTQYF.

This clonotype was seen at least ten times. This chain links TRBV29-1 with TRBJ1-1; 7 nucleotides agree with TRBD1. CDR3 length: 13 residues. Germline CDR1 is SQVTM and CDR2 is ANQGSEA. V gave up 3 bases and J gave up 2 bases; unmatched junction bases: 3. The CDR3 region has the DNA TGCAGCGTTGAGCCAGGGGGAAACACTGAAGCTTTCTTT. Translation: CSVEPGGNTEAFF. The full variable domain, in which reference TRBV29-1 and TRBJ1-1 provide the parts outside the CDR3, is SAVISQKPSRDICQRGTSLTIQCQVDSQVTMMFWYRQQPGQSLTLIATANQGSEATYESGFVIDKFPISRPNLTFSTLTVSNMSPEDSSIYLCSVEPGGNTEAFFGQGTRLTVV.

This clonotype was detected only a few times. The genes are TRBV29-1 and TRBJ2-1, with 9 bases fitting TRBD2. The germline gives CDR1 SQVTM, CDR2 ANQGSEA. The CDR3 loop spans 17 amino acids. V lost 7 bases to trimming and J lost 4 bases; unmatched junction nucleotides: 17. DNA of the CDR3: TGCAGCGCTCGCCAAAAAATTACTAGCGGGCCTTACAATGAGCAGTTCTTC. Translating it yields CSARQKITSGPYNEQFF.

The rearrangement uses TRBV19 and TRBJ2-7, with 11 bases fitting TRBD2. The V and J ends lost 4 bases and 3 bases, in that order; junction bases with no gene match: 5. The CDR3 runs to 15 residues. Germline CDR1 LNHDA, CDR2 SQIVND (reference sequence). The CDR3 bases are TGTGCCAGTAGTACCGCTAGCGGGAGGTTCTACGAGCAGTACTTC. It is translated as CASSTASGRFYEQYF.

This clonotype came up many times. The chain has TRBV5-5 and TRBJ2-3; the match to TRBD1 covers 7 bases. The CDR3 spans 15 residues. Germline loops: CDR1 SGHKS, CDR2 YYEKEE (reference sequence). Losses at the gene ends were 0 bases for V and 1 base for J; bases not matched to a gene: 2. CDR3 region: CASSLDRGGTDTQYF. In DNA, the CDR3 is TGTGCCAGCAGCTTGGACAGGGGCGGCACAGATACGCAGTATTTT.

This clonotype was found many times. The genes are TRBV5-5 and TRBJ1-6, with D hard to call. The CDR3 loop spans 16 amino acids. In germline, CDR1 is SGHKS, CDR2 YYEKEE (reference sequence). The V gene lost 0 bases and the J gene lost 5 bases, with 12 bases spanning the gap. The CDR3 loop reads CASSLGNRNNNSPLHF. CDR3 sequence (DNA): TGTGCCAGCAGCTTGGGTAACCGTAACAATAATTCACCCCTCCACTTT.

This clonotype was detected many times. V and J are TRBV14 and TRBJ2-3, with D tentatively TRBD1 or TRBD2 (5 bases each). The CDR3 loop spans 17 amino acids. Trimming shortened V by 4 bases and J by 3 bases, and 20 bases separated the two germline ends. The V gene's germline CDR1 is SGHDN and CDR2 FVKESK. The CDR3 DNA is TGTGCCAGCAGCCGGCATTCTGGGACCACAACGACAGATACGCAGTATTTT. This gives the protein CASSRHSGTTTTDTQYF.

Regarding this clonotype: At one end, the junction sequence differs from germline, possibly due to a read error. The chain combines TRBV3-1 with TRBJ2-1; the match to TRBD2 covers 7 bases. Germline V CDR1 and CDR2: LGHDT, YNNKEL (reference sequence). This CDR3 has 15 amino acids. This CDR3 reads CASSPRLAGSNGQFF. The CDR3 DNA reads TGTGCCAGCAGCCCACGACTAGCCGGGAGCAATGGGCAGTTCTTC.

This clonotype was recorded at least ten times. This chain uses TRBV29-1 with TRBJ1-2, with D possibly TRBD1 on 5 matching bases. The germline V gene has CDR1 SQVTM and CDR2 ANQGSEA. V gave up 1 base and J gave up 0 bases, with 9 bases separating them. This CDR3 spans 14 amino acids. In DNA form, the CDR3 reads TGCAGCGTTGAAGGACAGCCTCCTAACTATGGCTACACCTTC. Amino acid sequence: CSVEGQPPNYGYTF. Supplemented by reference TRBV29-1 and TRBJ1-2, the full variable domain reads SAVISQKPSRDICQRGTSLTIQCQVDSQVTMMFWYRQQPGQSLTLIATANQGSEATYESGFVIDKFPISRPNLTFSTLTVSNMSPEDSSIYLCSVEGQPPNYGYTFGSGTRLTVV.